Below are 14 T cell receptor beta chains sequenced from a single sample in a study of shared T cell receptors in the human thymus. Generated by immunoSEQ multiplex PCR, the TCRdb table keeps only in-frame clones and is missing some. The table includes almost 550,000 clones, approximately 80% detected once. The sample was also linked to a second study, of human thymus T cells.

Sequenced sample: thymocytes. The origin of the receptors is a boy younger than two with a congenital heart defect.

This clone was seen only a few times. The rearrangement uses TRBV12-5 and TRBJ1-5; D ambiguous. Germline CDR1 and CDR2: LGHNT and FRNRAP. Trimming cost V 6 bases and J 3 bases, with 12 bases left between them. The CDR3 is 14 residues long. CDR3 sequence reads: CASGNGGDNQPQHF. The CDR3 nucleotides are TGTGCTAGTGGCAACGGAGGAGACAATCAGCCCCAGCATTTT.

The CDR3 region is CASSQPTGMNTEAFF. CDR3 nucleotides: TGCGCCAGCAGCCAACCGACAGGGATGAACACTGAAGCTTTCTTT. V usage is TRBV5-1 and J usage is TRBJ1-1, with TRBD1 matching 7 bases. V lost 4 bases to trimming and J lost 0 bases; unmatched junction nucleotides: 6. The V gene's germline CDR1 is SGHRS and CDR2 YFSETQ. The CDR3 has 15 amino acids.

V gene TRBV9 combines with J gene TRBJ2-5; TRBD2 aligns across 10 bases. Trimming at V came to 8 bases and at J to 4 bases, leaving 11 bases not matched to a gene. This CDR3 is built from 15 residues. Looked up from germline, CDR1 is SGDLS and CDR2 is YYNGEE. The CDR3 nucleotides are TGTGCCAGTGGAACCAATACTAGCGGGACAGAGACCCAGTACTTC. This translates into CASGTNTSGTETQYF.

The V and J genes are TRBV7-6 and TRBJ2-2; no firm D call. Germline V lookup: CDR1 SGHVS, CDR2 FNYEAQ. The CDR3 contains 14 residues. The V end lost 1 base, the J end lost 5 bases, and 8 bases lay between the germline ends. In DNA, the CDR3 is TGTGCCAGCAGCTTAGTCGCGATAACCGGGGAGCTGTTTTTT. This gives the protein CASSLVAITGELFF.

This clone is a singleton in its sample. V and J are TRBV14 and TRBJ2-7; 7 bases align to TRBD1. Germline V gene lookup returns CDR1 SGHDN and CDR2 FVKESK. The CDR3 totals 19 residues. V shed 0 bases, J shed 3 bases, and the junction held 17 bases outside the gene matches. The CDR3 sequence: CASSQDSLPAGTAFYEQYF. CDR3 sequence (DNA): TGTGCCAGCAGCCAAGATTCCCTCCCGGCCGGGACAGCCTTCTACGAGCAGTACTTC.

The rearrangement links TRBV11-3 to TRBJ1-4; the match to TRBD1 covers 10 bases. This CDR3 spans 16 amino acids. Per germline, CDR1 SGHNT and CDR2 YENEEA. V trimming: 1 base; J trimming: 7 bases; junction bases outside the gene matches: 6. The CDR3 region is CASSLVGGTGVEKLFF. CDR3 DNA sequence: TGTGCCAGCAGCTTAGTCGGCGGGACAGGGGTTGAAAAACTGTTTTTT.

This chain links TRBV7-6 with TRBJ2-7, with 8 bases fitting TRBD2. The CDR3 runs 16 residues. Germline assignment: CDR1 SGHVS and CDR2 FNYEAQ. V dropped 6 bases and J dropped 0; count of bases not matched to a gene: 10. The CDR3 loop is CASRSHGGDGSYEQYF. CDR3 nucleotide sequence: TGTGCCAGCAGGTCCCACGGGGGGGACGGCTCCTACGAGCAGTACTTC.

V usage is TRBV5-6 and J usage is TRBJ2-3, with 9 bases matching TRBD2. Germline CDR1 reads SGHDT; CDR2 reads YYEEEE. V trimming: 4 bases; J trimming: 5 bases; junction bases outside the gene matches: 17. This CDR3 has 18 residues. The CDR3 reads CASSPNGRRGRAGDTQYF. CDR3 bases: TGTGCCAGCAGCCCAAATGGGAGGCGCGGGAGGGCCGGAGATACGCAGTATTTT.

V is TRBV19 and J is TRBJ2-2; TRBD1 agrees at 7 bases. Trimming took 0 bases from V and 3 from J; bases not matched to a gene: 13. Germline CDR1 and CDR2: LNHDA and SQIVND (reference sequence). The length of the CDR3 is 19 residues. CDR3 coding DNA: TGTGCCAGTAGTATAGATCGACGAGGGGGCGGTTCTGACACCGGGGAGCTGTTTTTT. Protein product: CASSIDRRGGGSDTGELFF. Variable domain in full (rest from reference TRBV19 and TRBJ2-2): DGGITQSPKYLFRKEGQNVTLSCEQNLNHDAMYWYRQDPGQGLRLIYYSQIVNDFQKGDIAEGYSVSREKKESFPLTVTSAQKNPTAFYLCASSIDRRGGGSDTGELFFGEGSRLTVL.

This chain joins TRBV4-3 and TRBJ1-4; possible D gene TRBD1, 6 bases. Germline values: CDR1 LGHNA, CDR2 YSLEER. The V gene lost 3 bases and the J gene lost 14 bases, with 19 bases spanning the gap. The CDR3 has 14 amino acids. CDR3 sequence (DNA): TGCGCCAGCAGCCAGGAAAGGTGGTCTAGGGGGCTGTTTTTT. The encoded protein is CASSQERWSRGLFF.

The V gene is TRBV4-3, the J gene TRBJ2-7; D gene uncertain. CDR3 size: 14 residues. Germline assignment: CDR1 LGHNA and CDR2 YSLEER. The germline V and J ends were trimmed by 1 base and 6 bases, with 13 bases remaining between them. CDR3 coding DNA: TGCGCCAGCAGCCAAGGATCCGGGTCTCTCGAGCAGTACTTC. Residues: CASSQGSGSLEQYF.

The chain carries TRBV19 and TRBJ2-5; maybe TRBD2 (5 bases). Germline CDR1 is LNHDA and CDR2 is SQIVND (reference sequence). CDR3 length: 15 residues. Trimming left V 5 bases short and J 1 base short, with 14 bases between. Here the CDR3 reads CASSAYLGSQETQYF. CDR3 DNA sequence: TGTGCCAGTAGTGCTTACCTGGGGAGCCAAGAGACCCAGTACTTC.

The chain links TRBV4-2 to TRBJ2-3, with D perhaps matching TRBD2 (6 bases). V lost 1 base, J lost 0 bases, and 8 bases lay in between. The CDR3 loop spans 15 amino acids. CDR1 is LGHNA, CDR2 YNFKEQ, per germline. CDR3: CASSQASGSTDTQYF. CDR3 in DNA: TGTGCCAGCAGCCAAGCCAGCGGGAGCACAGATACGCAGTATTTT.

This chain connects TRBV9 to TRBJ2-3; 8 positions agree with TRBD2. The CDR3 has 16 residues. Germline lookup yields CDR1 SGDLS and CDR2 YYNGEE. V gave up 0 bases and J gave up 0 bases; unmatched junction bases: 3. The CDR3 spells CASSVVLAGSTDTQYF. Written as DNA, the CDR3 is TGTGCCAGCAGCGTAGTGCTAGCGGGTAGCACAGATACGCAGTATTTT.